This T cell receptor beta chain was identified during a study of shared clonotypes between healthy human individuals. Selected positively for CCR7 and CD45RO-negative, naive CD8 cells excluded terminally differentiated effector memory CD45RA+ cells. Repertoires were generated with immunoSEQ multiplex PCR, while TCRdb's copy carries only in-frame clones and drops some. The table records over 2 million clones, about 94% of them present only once. CDR1 LGHNA and CDR2 YSLEER come from the germline V gene. Trimming took 4 bases from V and 4 from J; bases not matched to a gene: 7. The CDR3 is made up of 16 amino acids.

The sample comprised naive CD8+ T cells sorted from blood. This TCR derives from a man between 18 and 29 years old in good health. The rearrangement links TRBV4-3 to TRBJ2-2, with 9 positions matching TRBD1. CDR3 in DNA: TGCGCCAGCAGCCGCCTGACAGGGGGTGGCACCGGGGAGCTGTTTTTT. Translation gives CASSRLTGGGTGELFF.